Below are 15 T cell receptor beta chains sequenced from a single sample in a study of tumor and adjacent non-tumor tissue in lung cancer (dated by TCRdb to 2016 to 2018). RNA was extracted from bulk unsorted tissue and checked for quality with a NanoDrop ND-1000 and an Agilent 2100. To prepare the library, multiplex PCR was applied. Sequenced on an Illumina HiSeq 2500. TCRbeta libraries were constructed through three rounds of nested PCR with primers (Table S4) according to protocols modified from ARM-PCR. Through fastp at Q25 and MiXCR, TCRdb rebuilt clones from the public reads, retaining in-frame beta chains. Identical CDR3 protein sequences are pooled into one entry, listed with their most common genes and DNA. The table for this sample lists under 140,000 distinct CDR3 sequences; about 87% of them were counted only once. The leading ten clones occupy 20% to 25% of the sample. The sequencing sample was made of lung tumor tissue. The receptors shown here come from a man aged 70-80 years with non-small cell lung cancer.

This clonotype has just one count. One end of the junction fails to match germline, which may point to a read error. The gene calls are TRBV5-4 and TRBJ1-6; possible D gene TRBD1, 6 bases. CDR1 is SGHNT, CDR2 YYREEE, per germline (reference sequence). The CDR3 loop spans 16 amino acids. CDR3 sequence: CTCSYLPGHLNSPPHF. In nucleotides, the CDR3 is TGTACCTGCAGCTACTTACCGGGACACCTTAATTCACCCCCCCACTTT.

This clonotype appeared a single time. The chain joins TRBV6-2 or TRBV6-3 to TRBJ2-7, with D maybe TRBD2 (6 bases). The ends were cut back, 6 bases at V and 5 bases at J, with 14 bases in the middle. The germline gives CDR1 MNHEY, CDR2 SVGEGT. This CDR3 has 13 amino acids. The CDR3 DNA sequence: TGTGCCAGCAGCCAGACTAGTGCCAACGAGCAGTACTTC. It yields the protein CASSQTSANEQYF.

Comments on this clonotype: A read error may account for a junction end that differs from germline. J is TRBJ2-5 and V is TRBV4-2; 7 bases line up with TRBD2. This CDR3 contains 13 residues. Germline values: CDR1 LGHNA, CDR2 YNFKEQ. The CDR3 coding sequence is TGTGTCAGCAGCCAAACTAGCGAAGAGACCCAGTACTTC. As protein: CVSSQTSEETQYF.

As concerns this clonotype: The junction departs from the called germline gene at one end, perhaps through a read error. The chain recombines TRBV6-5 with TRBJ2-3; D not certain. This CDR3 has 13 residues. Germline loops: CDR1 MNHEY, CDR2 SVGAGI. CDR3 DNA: TGTGCCAGCAGTTACCCACAAGGAGATACACAGTATTTC. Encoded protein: CASSYPQGDTQYF.

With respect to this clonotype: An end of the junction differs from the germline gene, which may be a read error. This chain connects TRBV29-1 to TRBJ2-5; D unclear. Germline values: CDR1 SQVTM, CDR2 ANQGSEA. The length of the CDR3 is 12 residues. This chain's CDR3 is CSLETVGETLYF. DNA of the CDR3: TGCAGTCTTGAAACAGTGGGTGAGACCCTGTACTTC.

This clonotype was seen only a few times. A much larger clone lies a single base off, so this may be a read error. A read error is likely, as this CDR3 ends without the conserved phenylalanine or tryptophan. CDR3 in DNA: TGCAGTGCTCAGTGGACAGGGGCATCCTACGAGCAGTACCTC. Amino acids: CSAQWTGASYEQYL. V usage is TRBV20-1 and J usage is TRBJ2-7; 9 nucleotides match TRBD1. V trimming: 5 bases; J trimming: 1 base; junction bases outside the gene matches: 6. Germline loops: CDR1 DFQATT, CDR2 SNEGSKA (reference sequence). The CDR3 consists of 14 residues.

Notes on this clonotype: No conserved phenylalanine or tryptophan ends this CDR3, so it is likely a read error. The DNA of the CDR3 is TGTGCCAGCAGCCCCCTATCGGGGGGGACCGGGGAGCTGTTTCCT. It translates to CASSPLSGGTGELFP. The V and J genes are TRBV11-2 and TRBJ2-2; TRBD2 aligns across 8 bases. CDR1 is SGHAT and CDR2 is FQNNGV in the germline V gene. With V trimmed by 5 bases and J by 5 bases, 7 bases remained unmatched. This CDR3 comprises 15 residues.

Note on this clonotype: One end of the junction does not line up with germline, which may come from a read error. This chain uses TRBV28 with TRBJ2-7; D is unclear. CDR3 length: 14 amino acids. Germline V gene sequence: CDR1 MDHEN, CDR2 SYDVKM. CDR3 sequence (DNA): TGTGCGAGCAGTCCCAGGACGTGGGCCTACGAGCAGTACTTC. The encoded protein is CASSPRTWAYEQYF.

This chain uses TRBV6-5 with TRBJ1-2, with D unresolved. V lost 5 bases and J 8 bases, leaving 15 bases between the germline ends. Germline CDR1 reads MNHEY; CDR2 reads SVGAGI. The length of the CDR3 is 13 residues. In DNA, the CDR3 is TGTGCCAGCAGTCACTACTGGTGGGAGGGCTACACCTTC. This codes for CASSHYWWEGYTF.

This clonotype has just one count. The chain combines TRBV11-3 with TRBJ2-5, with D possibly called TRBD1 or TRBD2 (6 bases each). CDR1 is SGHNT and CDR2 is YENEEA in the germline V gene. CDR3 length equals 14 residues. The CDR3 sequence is CASVSGRGRETQYF. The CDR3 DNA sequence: TGTGCTAGCGTTTCCGGCCGGGGGCGGGAGACCCAGTACTTC. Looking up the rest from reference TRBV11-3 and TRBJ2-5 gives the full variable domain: EAGVVQSPRYKIIEKKQPVAFWCNPISGHNTLYWYLQNLGQGPELLIRYENEEAVDDSQLPKDRFSAERLKGVDSTLKIQPAELGDSAVYLCASVSGRGRETQYFGPGTRLLVL.

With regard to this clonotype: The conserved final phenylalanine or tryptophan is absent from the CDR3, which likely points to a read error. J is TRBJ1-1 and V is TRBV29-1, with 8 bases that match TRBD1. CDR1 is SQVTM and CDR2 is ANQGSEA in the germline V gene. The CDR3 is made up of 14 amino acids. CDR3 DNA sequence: TGTAGCGGCATAATCGACAGGGGGAACACTGAAGCTTTCCTT. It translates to CSGIIDRGNTEAFL.

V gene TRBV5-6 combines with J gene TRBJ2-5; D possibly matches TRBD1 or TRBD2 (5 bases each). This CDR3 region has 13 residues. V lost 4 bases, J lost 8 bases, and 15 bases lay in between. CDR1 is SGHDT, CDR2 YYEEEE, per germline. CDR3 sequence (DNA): TGTGCCAGCAGCCCGGGACCGGCCGACACCCAGTACTTC. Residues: CASSPGPADTQYF.

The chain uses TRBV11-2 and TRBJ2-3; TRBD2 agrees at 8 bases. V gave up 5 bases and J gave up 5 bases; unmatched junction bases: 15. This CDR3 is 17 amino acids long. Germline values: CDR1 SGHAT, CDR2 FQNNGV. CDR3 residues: CASSPILTGGHRDTQYF. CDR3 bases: TGTGCCAGCAGCCCTATACTGACGGGGGGGCATCGAGATACGCAGTATTTT.

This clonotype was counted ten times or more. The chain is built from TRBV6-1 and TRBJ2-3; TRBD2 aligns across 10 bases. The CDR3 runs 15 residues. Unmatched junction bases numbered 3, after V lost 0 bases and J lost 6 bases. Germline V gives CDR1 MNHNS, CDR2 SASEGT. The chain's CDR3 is CASSEASGRWDTQYF. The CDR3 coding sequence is TGTGCCAGCAGTGAAGCTAGCGGGAGGTGGGATACGCAGTATTTT.

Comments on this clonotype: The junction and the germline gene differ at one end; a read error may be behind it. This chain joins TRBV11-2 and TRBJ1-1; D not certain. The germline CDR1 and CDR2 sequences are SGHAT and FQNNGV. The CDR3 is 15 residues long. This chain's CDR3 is CASGLHGIGNTEAFF. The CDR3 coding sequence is TGTGCCAGCGGCTTACACGGGATAGGGAACACTGAAGCTTTCTTT.